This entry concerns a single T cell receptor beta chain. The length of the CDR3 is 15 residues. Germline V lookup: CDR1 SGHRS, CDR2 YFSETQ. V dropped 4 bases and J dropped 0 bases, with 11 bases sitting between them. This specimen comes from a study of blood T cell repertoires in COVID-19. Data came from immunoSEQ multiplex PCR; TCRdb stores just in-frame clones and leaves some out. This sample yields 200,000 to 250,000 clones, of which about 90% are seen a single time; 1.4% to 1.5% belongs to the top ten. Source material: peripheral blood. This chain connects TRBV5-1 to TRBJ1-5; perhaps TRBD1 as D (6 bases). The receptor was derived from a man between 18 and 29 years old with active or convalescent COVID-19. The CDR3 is CASSPGQSSNQPQHF. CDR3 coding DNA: TGCGCCAGCAGCCCTGGACAGAGTAGCAATCAGCCCCAGCATTTT. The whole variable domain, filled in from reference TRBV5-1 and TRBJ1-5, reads KAGVTQTPRYLIKTRGQQVTLSCSPISGHRSVSWYQQTPGQGLQFLFEYFSETQRNKGNFPGRFSGRQFSNSRSEMNVSTLELGDSALYLCASSPGQSSNQPQHFGDGTRLSIL.